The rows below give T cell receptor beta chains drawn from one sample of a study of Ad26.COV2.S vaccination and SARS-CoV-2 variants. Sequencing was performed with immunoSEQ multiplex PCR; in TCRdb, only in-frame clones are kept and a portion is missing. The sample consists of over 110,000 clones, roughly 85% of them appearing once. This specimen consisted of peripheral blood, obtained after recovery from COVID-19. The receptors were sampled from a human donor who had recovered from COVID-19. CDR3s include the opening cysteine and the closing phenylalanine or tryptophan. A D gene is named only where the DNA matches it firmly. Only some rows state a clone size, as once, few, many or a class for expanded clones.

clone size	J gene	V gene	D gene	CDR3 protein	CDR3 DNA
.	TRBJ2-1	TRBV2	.	CASKPDSSYNEQFF	TGTGCCAGCAAGCCGGACAGCTCCTACAATGAGCAGTTCTTC
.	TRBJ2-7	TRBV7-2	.	CASSLTKGYEQYF	TGTGCCAGCAGCTTAACTAAGGGCTACGAGCAGTACTTC
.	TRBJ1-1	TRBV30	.	CAWKLNIRGEAFF	TGTGCCTGGAAACTAAACATTAGGGGAGAAGCTTTCTTT
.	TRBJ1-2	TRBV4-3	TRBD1	CASSQDPTERGLVYTF	TGCGCCAGCAGCCAAGACCCGACGGAGAGGGGGCTAGTCTACACCTTC
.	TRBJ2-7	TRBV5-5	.	CASSNYGGATDEQYF	TGTGCCAGCAGTAATTATGGGGGCGCAACGGACGAGCAGTACTTC
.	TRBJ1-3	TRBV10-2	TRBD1	CASRTGDPLSGNTIYF	TGCGCCAGCAGGACAGGGGACCCTCTCTCTGGAAACACCATATATTTT
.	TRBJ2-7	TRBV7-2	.	CASSLALHAYEQYF	TGTGCCAGCAGCTTAGCTCTTCATGCCTACGAGCAGTACTTC
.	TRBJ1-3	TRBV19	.	CASSIEGNTIYF	TGTGCCAGTAGTATAGAGGGAAACACCATATATTTT
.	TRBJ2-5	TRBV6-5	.	CASSYSGPQETQYF	TGTGCCAGCAGTTACAGCGGTCCCCAGGAGACCCAGTACTTC
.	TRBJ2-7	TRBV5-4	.	CASSYRESGEQYF	TGTGCCAGCAGCTACAGGGAAAGTGGCGAGCAGTACTTC
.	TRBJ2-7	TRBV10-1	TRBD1	CASSESSTGGWYEQYF	TGCGCCAGCAGTGAGTCCTCGACAGGGGGCTGGTACGAGCAGTACTTC
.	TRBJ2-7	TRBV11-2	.	CASTGGSTYEQYF	TGTGCCTCAACCGGGGGTTCCACCTACGAGCAGTACTTC
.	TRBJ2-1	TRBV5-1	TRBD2	CASSLHSGGAGPLTEQFF	TGCGCCAGCAGCCTACACTCCGGGGGAGCGGGGCCCCTAACGGAGCAGTTCTTC
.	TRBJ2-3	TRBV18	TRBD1	CASSPRGREDTQYF	TGTGCCAGCTCACCAAGGGGGCGCGAAGATACGCAGTATTTT
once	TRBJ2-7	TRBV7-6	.	CASSSQEGYEQYF	TGTGCCAGCAGTTCCCAGGAAGGCTACGAGCAGTACTTC
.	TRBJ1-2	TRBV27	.	CASSPGAHYGYTF	TGTGCCAGCAGTCCTGGGGCACACTATGGCTACACCTTC
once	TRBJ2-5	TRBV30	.	CAWSVLKKGETQYF	TGTGCCTGGAGTGTACTAAAGAAGGGAGAGACCCAGTACTTC
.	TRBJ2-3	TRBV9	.	CASSALNRKTSTDTQYF	TGTGCCAGCAGCGCACTAAACAGGAAAACCAGCACAGATACGCAGTATTTT
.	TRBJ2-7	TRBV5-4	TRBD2	CASSSGLAGTYEQYF	TGTGCCAGCAGCTCTGGACTAGCGGGGACCTACGAGCAGTACTTC
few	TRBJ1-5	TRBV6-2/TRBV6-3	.	CASSYQDLGPQHF	TGTGCCAGCAGTTATCAGGACCTGGGGCCCCAGCATTTT
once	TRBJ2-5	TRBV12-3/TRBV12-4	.	CASSLKGGETQYF	TGTGCCAGCAGTTTAAAGGGTGGGGAGACCCAGTACTTC
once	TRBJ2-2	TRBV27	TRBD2	CASSLIAGGSRTGELFF	TGTGCCAGCAGTTTAATAGCGGGGGGGTCAAGGACCGGGGAGCTGTTTTTT
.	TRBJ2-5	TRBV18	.	CASSPRAGSETQYF	TGTGCCAGCTCACCAAGGGCAGGTTCTGAGACCCAGTACTTC
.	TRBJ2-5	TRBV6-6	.	CASTQGSETQYF	TGTGCCAGCACCCAGGGTTCAGAGACCCAGTACTTC
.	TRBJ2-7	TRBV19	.	CASSNPGHLYEQYF	TGTGCCAGTAGTAACCCGGGACACCTCTACGAGCAGTACTTC
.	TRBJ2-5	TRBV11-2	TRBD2	CASSLEGGTADSQYF	TGTGCCAGCAGCTTAGAGGGGGGGACGGCCGATTCCCAGTACTTC
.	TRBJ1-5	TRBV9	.	CASSVDENQPQHF	TGTGCCAGCAGCGTAGACGAGAATCAGCCCCAGCATTTT
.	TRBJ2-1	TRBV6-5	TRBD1	CASRQQGALYNEQFF	TGTGCCAGCAGGCAACAGGGGGCCCTCTACAATGAGCAGTTCTTC
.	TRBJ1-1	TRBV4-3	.	CASSQVRDTEAFF	TGCGCCAGCAGCCAAGTCCGGGACACTGAAGCTTTCTTT
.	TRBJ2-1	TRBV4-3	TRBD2	CASSHLIPGLVVYNEQFF	TGCGCCAGCAGCCACCTGATTCCGGGACTAGTGGTGTACAATGAGCAGTTCTTC
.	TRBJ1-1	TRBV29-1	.	CSVVENMNTEAFF	TGCAGCGTTGTGGAGAACATGAACACTGAAGCTTTCTTT
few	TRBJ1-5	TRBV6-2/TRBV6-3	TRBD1	CASSLGDRNQPQHF	TGTGCCAGCAGTTTAGGGGACAGAAATCAGCCCCAGCATTTT
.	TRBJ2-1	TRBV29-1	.	CSVEGWDNEQFF	TGCAGCGTTGAGGGCTGGGACAATGAGCAGTTCTTC
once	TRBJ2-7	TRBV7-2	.	CASSLDFTSSYEQYF	TGTGCCAGCAGCTTAGATTTCACTAGCTCCTACGAGCAGTACTTC
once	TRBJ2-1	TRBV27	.	CASSFPGGEQFF	TGTGCCAGCAGTTTCCCCGGGGGTGAGCAGTTCTTC
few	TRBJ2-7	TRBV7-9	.	CASSPQPGSSYEQYF	TGTGCCAGCAGCCCCCAACCGGGGAGCTCCTACGAGCAGTACTTC
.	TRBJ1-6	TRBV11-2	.	CASSLGYTPSYNSPLHF	TGTGCCAGCAGCTTAGGTTACACTCCGTCATATAATTCACCCCTCCACTTT
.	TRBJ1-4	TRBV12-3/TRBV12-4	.	CASSPGGGEKLFF	TGTGCCAGCAGCCCGGGGGGAGGTGAAAAACTGTTTTTT
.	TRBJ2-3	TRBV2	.	CASSAGGTDTQYF	TGTGCCAGCAGTGCCGGCGGCACAGATACGCAGTATTTT
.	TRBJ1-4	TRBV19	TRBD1	CASSPIGTGNEKLFF	TGTGCCAGTAGTCCCATCGGGACAGGGAATGAAAAACTGTTTTTT
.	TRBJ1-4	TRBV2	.	CASSGGEANEKLFF	TGTGCCAGCAGTGGGGGGGAAGCTAATGAAAAACTGTTTTTT
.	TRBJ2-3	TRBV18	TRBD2	CASSVTSGGAADTQYF	TGTGCCAGCTCTGTGACTAGCGGGGGGGCGGCGGATACGCAGTATTTT
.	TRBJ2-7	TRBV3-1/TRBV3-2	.	CASSQAKEQYF	TGTGCCAGCAGCCAAGCTAAAGAGCAGTACTTC
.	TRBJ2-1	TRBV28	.	CASSFLQGHNEQFF	TGTGCCAGCAGTTTCCTACAGGGCCACAATGAGCAGTTCTTC
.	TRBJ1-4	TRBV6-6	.	CASRQGDNEKLFF	TGTGCCAGCAGACAGGGCGATAATGAAAAACTGTTTTTT
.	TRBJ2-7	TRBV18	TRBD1	CASSKGTGGVEQYF	TGTGCCAGCTCCAAAGGGACAGGGGGCGTCGAGCAGTACTTC
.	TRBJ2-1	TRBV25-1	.	CASSARGEQFF	TGTGCCAGCAGTGCTCGGGGTGAGCAGTTCTTC